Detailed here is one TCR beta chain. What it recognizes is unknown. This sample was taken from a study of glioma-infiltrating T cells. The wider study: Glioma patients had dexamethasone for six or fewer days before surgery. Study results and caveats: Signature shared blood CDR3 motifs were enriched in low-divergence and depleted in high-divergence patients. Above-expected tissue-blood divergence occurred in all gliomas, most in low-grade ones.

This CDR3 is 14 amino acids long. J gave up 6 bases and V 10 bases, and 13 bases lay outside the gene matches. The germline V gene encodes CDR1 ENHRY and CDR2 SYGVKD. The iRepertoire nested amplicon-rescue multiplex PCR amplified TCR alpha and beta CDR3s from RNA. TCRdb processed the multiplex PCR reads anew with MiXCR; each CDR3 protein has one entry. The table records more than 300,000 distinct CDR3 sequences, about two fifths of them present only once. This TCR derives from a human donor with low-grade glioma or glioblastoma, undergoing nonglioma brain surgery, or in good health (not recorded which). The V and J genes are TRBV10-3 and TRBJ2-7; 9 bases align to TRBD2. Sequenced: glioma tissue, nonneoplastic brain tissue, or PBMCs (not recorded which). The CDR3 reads CATVYVAGVSEQYF. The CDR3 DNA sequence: TGTGCCACCGTCTATGTAGCGGGAGTATCCGAGCAGTACTTC.